Reported below is one T cell receptor beta chain. Its antigen is currently unknown. These data belong to a study of cytomegalovirus exposure and HLA in healthy donors. The study, taken as a whole, reports: In the 95 to 150 validation repertoires, about 94% of cluster scores exceeded 0, per a later analysis. Reportedly, cytomegalovirus status was diagnosed with high sensitivity and specificity.

This CDR3 is 14 amino acids long. V dropped 2 bases and J dropped 3 bases, with 8 bases sitting between them. The germline V gene encodes CDR1 KGHSH and CDR2 LQKENI. TCRdb's table, derived via immunoSEQ multiplex PCR, lists solely in-frame clones and lacks some. This repertoire shows about 98,000 clones, roughly 90% found once; its top ten account for under 6.5%. V and J are TRBV18 and TRBJ1-3, with D perhaps matching TRBD1 (6 bases). The TCR comes from a man aged 18 to 35 in good health and CMV-seropositive. Input material: PBMCs. The CDR3 DNA follows: TGTGCCAGCTCACCAGGGGGCTATGGAAACACCATATATTTT. Its translation: CASSPGGYGNTIYF. The entire variable domain, with the rest obtained from reference TRBV18 and TRBJ1-3, is as follows: NAGVMQNPRHLVRRRGQEARLRCSPMKGHSHVYWYRQLPEEGLKFMVYLQKENIIDESGMPKERFSAEFPKEGPSILRIQQVVRGDSAAYFCASSPGGYGNTIYFGEGSWLTVV.